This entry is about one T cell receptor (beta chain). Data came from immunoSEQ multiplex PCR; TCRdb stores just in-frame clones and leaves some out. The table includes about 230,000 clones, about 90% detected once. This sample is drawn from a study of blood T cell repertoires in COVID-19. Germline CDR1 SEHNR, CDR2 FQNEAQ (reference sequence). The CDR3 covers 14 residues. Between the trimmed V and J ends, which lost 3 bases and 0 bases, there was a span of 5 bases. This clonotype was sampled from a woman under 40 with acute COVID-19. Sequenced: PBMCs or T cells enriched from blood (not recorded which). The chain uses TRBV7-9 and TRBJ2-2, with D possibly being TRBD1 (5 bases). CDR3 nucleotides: TGTGCCAGCAGCTTGACAGCGAACACCGGGGAGCTGTTTTTT. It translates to CASSLTANTGELFF.